A selection of T cell receptor beta chains follows, all from one sample in a study of CD4+ T cells in melanoma. Using immunoSEQ multiplex PCR, the repertoire was profiled, and TCRdb retains in-frame clones only, with some absent. The sample carries about 55,000 clones, more than 60% recorded once. Source material: tumor tissue. These TCRs come from a human donor with melanoma. Both conserved end residues are part of each CDR3. The D gene is left open where the match is weak. Clone size is stated in some rows and not others, as once, few, many or a class when expanded.

d_call	v_call	clone_size	j_call	cdr3_nt	cdr3_aa
TRBD2	TRBV6-5	-	TRBJ2-1	TGTGCCAGCAGTTCTAGCGGGGAGTACAATGAGCAGTTCTTC	CASSSSGEYNEQFF
TRBD1	TRBV5-3	-	TRBJ2-7	TGTGCCAGAAGCCACAGAGGACTGACAGGGAGCTCCTACGAGCAGTACTTC	CARSHRGLTGSSYEQYF
-	TRBV6-6	-	TRBJ2-7	TGTGCCAGCAGTTACGATCGGGGAGCAGTCTACGAGCAGTACTTC	CASSYDRGAVYEQYF
TRBD1	TRBV2	-	TRBJ1-2	TGTGCCAGCAGTGAGGGACAGGGGTTGTATGGCTACACCTTC	CASSEGQGLYGYTF
-	TRBV23-1	-	TRBJ2-7	TGCGCCAGCAGTCAAGTCGCCCGGGGGCAAGGCTACGAGCAGTACTTC	CASSQVARGQGYEQYF
-	TRBV5-1	-	TRBJ1-3	TGCGCCAGCAGCTTGTTCCTAGAGGACACCATATATTTT	CASSLFLEDTIYF
-	TRBV5-4	few	TRBJ1-6	TGTGCCAGCAGCTTGGCGGGACAACCTAATTCACCCCTCCACTTT	CASSLAGQPNSPLHF
-	TRBV10-3	-	TRBJ2-1	TGTGCCATCAGAATCGATCTTTACAATGAGCAGTTCTTC	CAIRIDLYNEQFF
TRBD2	TRBV7-3	-	TRBJ2-1	TGTGCCAGCAGCTTAAATAGCGGGGGGACGTCATACAATGAGCAGTTCTTC	CASSLNSGGTSYNEQFF
-	TRBV2	-	TRBJ1-4	TGTGCCAGCGAGGGTAGGGGTGAAAAACTGTTTTTT	CASEGRGEKLFF
-	TRBV30	once	TRBJ2-5	TGTGCCTGGAGCGCGGATCAGACCCAGTACTTC	CAWSADQTQYF
-	TRBV7-9	medium-sized	TRBJ2-1	TGTGCCAGCAGACCCCGTGTGGGGAGGGGGAATGAGCAGTTCTTC	CASRPRVGRGNEQFF
-	TRBV20-1	-	TRBJ1-1	TGCACTAGTGGACAGTCTGAAGCTTTCTTT	CTSGQSEAFF
TRBD2	TRBV7-6	many	TRBJ2-3	TGTGCCAGCAGCTTAGCGGGAGCGGGGGGGAGCACAGATACGCAGTATTTT	CASSLAGAGGSTDTQYF
-	TRBV9	-	TRBJ1-5	TGTGCCAGCAGCGTAGAAGGGGGGAGCAATCAGCCCCAGCATTTT	CASSVEGGSNQPQHF
-	TRBV7-6	once	TRBJ2-7	TGTGCCAGCAGCTCGAACCTAGTCCCAGGGACCCACGAGCAGTACTTC	CASSSNLVPGTHEQYF
-	TRBV5-1	-	TRBJ2-7	TGCGCCAGCAGCCCCCCCCAGGGGCTCTCCTACGAGCAGTACTTC	CASSPPQGLSYEQYF
-	TRBV5-4	few	TRBJ1-6	TGTGCCAGCAGCTTGGAGCGGGGCAATTCACCCCTCCACTTT	CASSLERGNSPLHF
-	TRBV6-5	few	TRBJ2-7	TGTGCCAGCAGCCATACCCCGGGACAAGCTATTCAGCAGTACTTC	CASSHTPGQAIQQYF
-	TRBV18	-	TRBJ2-7	TGTGCCAGCTCACCGATGGAATACTACGAGCAGTACTTC	CASSPMEYYEQYF
TRBD1	TRBV25-1	-	TRBJ2-2	TGTGCCAGCAGTGAATATTGGACAGGGAGAACCGGGGAGCTGTTTTTT	CASSEYWTGRTGELFF
TRBD1	TRBV5-1	-	TRBJ2-7	TGCGCCAGCAGCTTGTTGACAGGGAGCTCCTACGAGCAGTACTTC	CASSLLTGSSYEQYF
-	TRBV28	-	TRBJ1-5	TGTGCCAGCAGTTTATCAGGTTGGGCCGGCAGTCAGCATTTT	CASSLSGWAGSQHF
TRBD1	TRBV27	medium-sized	TRBJ1-2	TGTGCCAGCAGTCCTCAGGGGGCGGTTGGCTATGGCTACACCTTC	CASSPQGAVGYGYTF
TRBD1	TRBV10-3	-	TRBJ1-1	TGTGCCATCAGTGAGCGGCAGGGGGCTAAGACTGAAGCTTTCTTT	CAISERQGAKTEAFF
-	TRBV4-3	few	TRBJ2-5	TGCGCCAGCAGCCATATGGGGACCCAGTACTTC	CASSHMGTQYF
TRBD1	TRBV28	-	TRBJ2-2	TGTGCCAGCAGTTTGAAAAGTAGAGACAGGGGTGGGACCGGGGAGCTGTTTTTT	CASSLKSRDRGGTGELFF
TRBD1	TRBV5-1	-	TRBJ2-5	TGCGCCAGCAGCTGGACGACAGGGGTCGGAGAGACCCAGTACTTC	CASSWTTGVGETQYF
-	TRBV30	few	TRBJ1-1	TGTGCCTCCAGGTCCGTGAACACTGAAGCTTTCTTT	CASRSVNTEAFF
-	TRBV4-2	few	TRBJ1-6	TGTGCCAGCAGCCAAGATCAGAGGGGGAAAACTTCACCCCTCCACTTT	CASSQDQRGKTSPLHF
-	TRBV16	once	TRBJ1-2	TGTGCCAGCAGCCAATCCCACGGGGGCTACACCTTC	CASSQSHGGYTF
-	TRBV30	few	TRBJ2-1	TGTGCCTGGAGGCATAGAGGGAGCTCCTACAATGAGCAGTTCTTC	CAWRHRGSSYNEQFF
-	TRBV11-2	-	TRBJ2-7	TGTGCCAGCAGCTGGGGCTACGAGCAGTACTTC	CASSWGYEQYF
-	TRBV28	-	TRBJ2-7	TGTGCCAGCAGTTCAGGGACGGGGCCCGAGCAGTACTTC	CASSSGTGPEQYF
TRBD2	TRBV7-9	-	TRBJ2-3	TGTGCCAGCAGCCCGAGTAGCGGGGGGGATACGCAGTATTTT	CASSPSSGGDTQYF
-	TRBV7-9	few	TRBJ1-2	TGTGCCAGCAGCTTAGCGATTGTCGCAAACTATGGCTACACCTTC	CASSLAIVANYGYTF
TRBD1	TRBV7-9	medium-sized	TRBJ2-3	TGTGCCAGCAGCGAACGGACAGGGTGGGCAGATACGCAGTATTTT	CASSERTGWADTQYF
-	TRBV14	-	TRBJ1-2	TGTGCCAGCAGTACCAGGTTGGACGGAAAAGCGGGAGGCTACACCTTC	CASSTRLDGKAGGYTF
-	TRBV6-1	-	TRBJ2-4	TGTGCCAGCAGTGAAGTGAGGGGCCTGTGTTGGTTC	CASSEVRGLCWF
-	TRBV19	-	TRBJ2-1	TGTGCCAGTAGTATCGGGGGCAGGGGGAATGAGCAGTTCTTC	CASSIGGRGNEQFF
TRBD1	TRBV10-1	-	TRBJ2-2	TGCGCCAGCAGTGATGGGACAGCGAACACCGGGGAGCTGTTTTTT	CASSDGTANTGELFF
TRBD1	TRBV30	-	TRBJ2-1	TGTGCCTGGTCCAGGGGGCTCGGTTCCTACAATGAGCAGTTCTTC	CAWSRGLGSYNEQFF
-	TRBV5-4	-	TRBJ2-5	TGTGCCAGCAGCGGGCCAGACCAAGAGACCCAGTACTTC	CASSGPDQETQYF
-	TRBV10-3	-	TRBJ2-1	TGTGCCATCAGATCGGTGGGGGAGAATGAGCAGTTCTTC	CAIRSVGENEQFF
TRBD1	TRBV7-9	-	TRBJ2-1	TGTGCCAGCAGCCTATCCACGACAGGGACCTATGAGCAGTTCTTC	CASSLSTTGTYEQFF
TRBD2	TRBV7-6	-	TRBJ2-1	TGTGCCAGCAGCCCTAGCGGGGGGATCTACAATGAGCAGTTCTTC	CASSPSGGIYNEQFF
TRBD2	TRBV13	-	TRBJ2-3	TGTGCCAGCAGCCCGCGACTAGCGGGGGGGTACGGGGATACGCAGTATTTT	CASSPRLAGGYGDTQYF
TRBD2	TRBV2	-	TRBJ2-1	TGTGCCAGCGGACTAGCGGGGGCTCGGGAAAGCTCCTACAATGAGCAGTTCTTC	CASGLAGARESSYNEQFF
-	TRBV28	few	TRBJ2-5	TGTGCCAGCAGTTTCTTCGGGGTTGAAGAGACCCAGTACTTC	CASSFFGVEETQYF
TRBD2	TRBV5-1	-	TRBJ2-4	TGCGCCAGCAGCTTCACCGGGACTAGCAAGAGGGGCAAAAACATTCAGTACTTC	CASSFTGTSKRGKNIQYF
-	TRBV9	-	TRBJ2-6	TGTGCCAGCAGCGACCGGGCCTCTGGGGCCAACGTCCTGACTTTC	CASSDRASGANVLTF
-	TRBV4-2	once	TRBJ1-4	TGTGCCAGCAGCCAAGAGGCAGGGAACGGGCTTGAAAAACTGTTTTTT	CASSQEAGNGLEKLFF
-	TRBV10-1	-	TRBJ2-7	TGCGCCAGCAGTGAGTACCAGGACGAGCAGTACTTC	CASSEYQDEQYF
TRBD1	TRBV28	-	TRBJ1-5	TGTGCCAGCAGTTCCAGGGGGCGCGGCCAGCCCCAGCATTTT	CASSSRGRGQPQHF
-	TRBV6-5	-	TRBJ1-3	TGTGCCAGCAGTGAACACAGGTCTGGAAACACCATATATTTT	CASSEHRSGNTIYF
-	TRBV19	once	TRBJ2-1	TGTGCCAGTAGTACCCCCCCGGGGGTTTCCCACAATGAGCAGTTCTTC	CASSTPPGVSHNEQFF
-	TRBV30	few	TRBJ2-2	TGTGCCGGGTCTGCGCGGTACACCGGGGAGCTGTTTTTT	CAGSARYTGELFF
-	TRBV19	medium-sized	TRBJ1-5	TGTGCCAGTAGTATTGGGCCTCCAAATCAGCCCCAGCATTTT	CASSIGPPNQPQHF
-	TRBV28	-	TRBJ1-2	TGTGCCAGCAGTCCCCTAGACCTTAACTATGGCTACACCTTC	CASSPLDLNYGYTF
-	TRBV13	-	TRBJ1-1	TGTGCCAGCAGCTTGGTGGGTTGGGACACTGAAGCTTTCTTT	CASSLVGWDTEAFF